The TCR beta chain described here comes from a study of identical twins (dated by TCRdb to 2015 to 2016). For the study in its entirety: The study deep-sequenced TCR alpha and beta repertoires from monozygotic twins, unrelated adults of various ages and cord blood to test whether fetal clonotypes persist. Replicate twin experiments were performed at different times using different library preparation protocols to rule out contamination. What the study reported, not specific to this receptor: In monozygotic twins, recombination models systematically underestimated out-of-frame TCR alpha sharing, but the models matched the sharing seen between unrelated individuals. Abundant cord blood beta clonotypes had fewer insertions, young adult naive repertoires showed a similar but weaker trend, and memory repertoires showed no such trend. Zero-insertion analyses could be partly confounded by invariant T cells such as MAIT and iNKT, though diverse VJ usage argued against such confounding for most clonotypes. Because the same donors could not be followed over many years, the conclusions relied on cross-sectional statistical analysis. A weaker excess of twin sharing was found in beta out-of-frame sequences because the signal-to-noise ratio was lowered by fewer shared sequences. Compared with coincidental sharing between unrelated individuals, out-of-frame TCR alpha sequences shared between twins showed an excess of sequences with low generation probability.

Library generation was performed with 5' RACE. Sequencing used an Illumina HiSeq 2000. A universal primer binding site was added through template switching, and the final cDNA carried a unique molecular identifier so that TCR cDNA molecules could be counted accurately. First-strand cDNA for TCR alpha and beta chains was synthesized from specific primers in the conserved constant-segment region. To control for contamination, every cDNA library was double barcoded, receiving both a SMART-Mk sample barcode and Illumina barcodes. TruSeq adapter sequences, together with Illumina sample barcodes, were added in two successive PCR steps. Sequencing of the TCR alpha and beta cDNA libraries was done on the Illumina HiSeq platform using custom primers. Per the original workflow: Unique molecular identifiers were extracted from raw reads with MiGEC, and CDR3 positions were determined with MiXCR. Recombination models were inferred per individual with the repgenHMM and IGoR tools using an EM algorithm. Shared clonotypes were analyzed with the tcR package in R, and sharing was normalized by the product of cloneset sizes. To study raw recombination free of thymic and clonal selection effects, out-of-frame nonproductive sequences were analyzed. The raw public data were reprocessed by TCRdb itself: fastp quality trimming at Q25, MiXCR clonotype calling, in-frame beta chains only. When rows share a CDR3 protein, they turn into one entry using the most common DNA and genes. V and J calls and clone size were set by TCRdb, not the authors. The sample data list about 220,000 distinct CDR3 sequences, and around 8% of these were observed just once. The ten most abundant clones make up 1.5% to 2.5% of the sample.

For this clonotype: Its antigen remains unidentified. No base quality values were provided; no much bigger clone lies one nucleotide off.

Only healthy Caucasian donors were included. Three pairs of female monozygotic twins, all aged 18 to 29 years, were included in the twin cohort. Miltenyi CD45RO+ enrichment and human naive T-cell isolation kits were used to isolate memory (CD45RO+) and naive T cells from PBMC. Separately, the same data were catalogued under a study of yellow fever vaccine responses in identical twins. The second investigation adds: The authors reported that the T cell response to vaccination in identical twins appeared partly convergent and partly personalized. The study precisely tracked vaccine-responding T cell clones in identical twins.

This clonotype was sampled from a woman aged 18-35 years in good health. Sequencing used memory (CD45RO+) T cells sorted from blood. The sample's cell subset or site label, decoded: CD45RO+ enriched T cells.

Read as DNA, the sequence is TGCGCCAGCAGCTTGGTGAGCGGGGCCCAGTGGGATACGCAGTATTTT. It translates as CASSLVSGAQWDTQYF. The sequence joins TRBV5-1 to TRBJ2-3, with TRBD2 matching 7 junction bases. Trimming accounts for 0 bases at V and 6 bases at J, while the number of junction bases matched to no gene is 10. From the germline V gene, CDR1 is SGHRS and CDR2 is YFSETQ. From cysteine to phenylalanine, the CDR3 is 16 amino acids long. Kept here is only the CDR3 DNA, which spans 48 bases and is read in frame from base 1.